A selection of T cell receptor beta chains follows, all from one sample in a study of metastatic and nonmetastatic thyroid tumors. TCRdb reassembled clones from the PCR reads with MiXCR. The table lists roughly 59,000 clones, roughly 17% of them singletons, with about 8.4% in the top ten. Sequencing input: blood. These receptors all come from a male donor with papillary thyroid cancer or a benign thyroid nodule (not recorded which). Some clones in this sample may be carry-over from other donors' samples. Each CDR3 is given with its conserved first and last residue. Each record gives: V gene, D gene, clone size, J gene, CDR3 DNA, CDR3 protein. A D gene is named only where the DNA matches it firmly. Clone size appears in some rows only: once, few, many, or a class for an expanded clone.

TRBV5-4	TRBD2	NA	TRBJ2-1	TGTGCCAGCAGCTTGGCGGCGGGAGGCTACAATGAGCAGTTCTTC	CASSLAAGGYNEQFF
TRBV7-9	NA	many	TRBJ1-6	TGTGCCAGCAGCCCGGTCGGGGTCGCAGGGGATAATTCACCCCTCCACTTT	CASSPVGVAGDNSPLHF
TRBV27	NA	few	TRBJ2-6	TGTGCCAGCAATGTAGGTAGGTGGGCCAACGTCCTTACTTTC	CASNVGRWANVLTF
TRBV30	NA	many	TRBJ1-5	TGTGCCTGGAGTGAGGGCAGTTCCTCTCAGCCCCAGCATTTT	CAWSEGSSSQPQHF
TRBV6-1	NA	many	TRBJ1-1	TGTGCCAGCACACGGAGGGGGGGCAACACTGAAGCTTTCTTT	CASTRRGGNTEAFF
TRBV4-3	TRBD2	many	TRBJ2-3	TGCGCCAGCAGCCAAGAGATAGCGGGAGGTGCAGATACGCAGTATTTT	CASSQEIAGGADTQYF
TRBV20-1	NA	many	TRBJ1-1	TGCAGTGCGGCTGGGGCACCGAACACTGAAGCTTTCTTT	CSAAGAPNTEAFF
TRBV6-1	NA	many	TRBJ1-6	TGTGCCAGCAGCCGTCTTAAACCGGGACCTAAAGATTCACCCCTCCACTTT	CASSRLKPGPKDSPLHF
TRBV12-3/TRBV12-4	NA	medium-sized	TRBJ2-7	TGTGCCAGCAGTTTTGGTTTGGGGTACGAGCAGTACTTC	CASSFGLGYEQYF
TRBV18	NA	many	TRBJ1-2	TGTGCCAGCTCATCCACCTATCCTGACAGCCGCTATGGCTACACCTTC	CASSSTYPDSRYGYTF
TRBV15	NA	few	TRBJ2-7	TGTGCCACCAGCGGAGGGTTACAGGACTACGAGCAGTACTTC	CATSGGLQDYEQYF
TRBV18	TRBD1	many	TRBJ2-1	TGTGCCAGCTCACCGGGACAGGGCAATGAGCAGTTCTTC	CASSPGQGNEQFF
TRBV5-4	TRBD1	few	TRBJ2-5	TGTGCCAGCAGCTCTGGGACAGTTCAAGAGACCCAGTACTTC	CASSSGTVQETQYF
TRBV20-1	NA	many	TRBJ2-2	TGCAGTGCTAGCCCTCCAGGGACGAACACCGGGGAGCTGTTTTTT	CSASPPGTNTGELFF
TRBV6-2/TRBV6-3	TRBD1	many	TRBJ2-3	TGTGCCAGCAGTGAGACAGGGGCCACGGATACGCAGTATTTT	CASSETGATDTQYF
TRBV20-1	NA	many	TRBJ2-7	TGCAGTGCTAGAGATTTGGTCCTGAGCTCCTACGAGCAGTACTTC	CSARDLVLSSYEQYF
TRBV11-2	TRBD2	many	TRBJ2-3	TGTGCCAGCAGCCTCCTTAGCGGGAGAGCGGGAGATACGCAGTATTTT	CASSLLSGRAGDTQYF
TRBV3-1	NA	many	TRBJ1-2	TGTGCCAGCAGCCAAGATGGCAGGAGCGTCTATGGCTACACCTTC	CASSQDGRSVYGYTF
TRBV4-3	TRBD1	many	TRBJ1-1	TGCGCCAGCGGTAACAGGGGTGAAGCTTTCTTT	CASGNRGEAFF
TRBV7-8	NA	NA	TRBJ1-1	TGTGCCAGCAGCTGCCCACGGGTCAATGAAGCTTTCTTT	CASSCPRVNEAFF
TRBV6-4	NA	NA	TRBJ1-1	TGTGCCAGCAGTGGGGCAGGGGTGGTCACTGAAGCTTTCTTT	CASSGAGVVTEAFF
TRBV6-8	TRBD1	NA	TRBJ1-6	TGTGCCAGCCTCCCCGAGGGGGCAGTGTCCTATAATTCAACCCTCCACTTT	CASLPEGAVSYNSTLHF
TRBV7-8	NA	many	TRBJ1-5	TGTGCCAGCAGCGAACAGGGAATTCAGCCCCAGCATTTT	CASSEQGIQPQHF
TRBV11-3	TRBD2	many	TRBJ2-2	TGTGCCAGCAGTCCGGGACTAGCGGAAACCGGGGAGCTGTTTTTT	CASSPGLAETGELFF
TRBV27	NA	many	TRBJ1-2	TGTGCCAGCAGTTTATCGCCCAGGGCTCATGGCTACACCTTC	CASSLSPRAHGYTF
TRBV5-6	NA	many	TRBJ1-2	TGTGCCAGCAGCTTGGGAGGGGACTATGGCTACACCTTC	CASSLGGDYGYTF
TRBV6-1	TRBD1	few	TRBJ2-7	TGTGCCAGCAGTGACAGGGGGCCTACGTGGCAGTACTTC	CASSDRGPTWQYF
TRBV6-6	NA	many	TRBJ2-2	TGTGCCAGCAGTTACTCGACGGGGACCGGGGAGCTGTTTTTT	CASSYSTGTGELFF
TRBV12-3/TRBV12-4	NA	NA	TRBJ1-1	TGTGCCAGCAATCCTACGGGACACTCGAAAACTGAAGCTTTCTTT	CASNPTGHSKTEAFF
TRBV25-1	NA	NA	TRBJ2-2	TGTGCCAGCAGTGATCGGGGCAGTCACACCGGGGAGCTGTTTTTT	CASSDRGSHTGELFF
TRBV9	NA	many	TRBJ1-5	TGTGCCAGCAGCGTAGGAGGGGGAGCGAATCAGCCCCAGCATTTT	CASSVGGGANQPQHF
TRBV6-1	NA	many	TRBJ2-5	TGTGCCAGCAGCGGAACGGGACGGATCCAAGAGACCCAGTACTTC	CASSGTGRIQETQYF
TRBV5-1	TRBD2	many	TRBJ2-1	TGCGCCAGCAGCTTGGCAGGCGGGGGTGCAACCTACAATGAGCAGTTCTTC	CASSLAGGGATYNEQFF
TRBV9	TRBD2	many	TRBJ2-7	TGTGCCAGCAGCCAAGGGCCGGGGGGGATGACCTACGAGCAGTACTTC	CASSQGPGGMTYEQYF
TRBV6-1	NA	few	TRBJ1-2	TGTGCCAGCAGTGCTGGTGGGGGACGGGGAATAATTGGCTACACCTTC	CASSAGGGRGIIGYTF
TRBV4-1	TRBD1	many	TRBJ2-5	TGCGCCAGCAGCATCAGTAGGGGGCGAGGCGGAGGCGAAGAGACCCAGTACTTC	CASSISRGRGGGEETQYF
TRBV29-1	NA	many	TRBJ1-3	TGCAGCGGATACTTGAGCTCTGGAAACACCATATATTTT	CSGYLSSGNTIYF
TRBV5-1	NA	many	TRBJ2-7	TGCGCCAGCAGCTTGGGGAGCCTCTACGAGCAGTACTTC	CASSLGSLYEQYF
TRBV19	NA	many	TRBJ1-1	TGTGCCAGTAGTAATGGGAGCCCCGGCACGAACACTGAAGCTTTCTTT	CASSNGSPGTNTEAFF